This TCR beta chain was sequenced for a study of CD8+ T cells in alopecia areata. For the study at large: Severity scoring for treated patients was based on the percentage of affected scalp area.

Treatment in this sample: oral pan-JAK inhibitor, 5-10 mg twice daily. A note on this clone: Its specificity is unknown.

Overall study results and limits: For patients receiving tofacitinib, scalp clonality and expanded CD8+ clones among the top 100 significantly decreased.

Sequencing used cDNA as its template, made by extracting RNA and reverse transcribing it. This table comes from immunoSEQ multiplex PCR, and its TCRdb copy is limited to in-frame clones, with some not included. The data show some 80,000 clones, approximately 70% seen once. V shed 1 base and J shed 3 bases, with 7 bases lying between them. The CDR3 totals 14 residues. Germline lookup yields CDR1 SEHNR and CDR2 FQNEAQ (reference sequence). The origin of this receptor is a human donor with alopecia areata. Sequencing used CD8+ T cells sorted from blood, obtained at week 24, from a patient treated with tofacitinib. The rearrangement links TRBV7-9 to TRBJ2-1; no reliable D call. This CDR3 is CASSLEVGYNEQFF. The CDR3 DNA follows: TGTGCCAGCAGCTTAGAAGTAGGCTACAATGAGCAGTTCTTC. Full variable domain (outside the CDR3, taken from reference TRBV7-9 and TRBJ2-1): DTGVSQNPRHKITKRGQNVTFRCDPISEHNRLYWYRQTLGQGPEFLTYFQNEAQLEKSRLLSDRFSAERPKGSFSTLEIQRTEQGDSAMYLCASSLEVGYNEQFFGPGTRLTVL.